The 3 T cell receptor beta chains presented below share a single source sample, sequenced in a study of OX40 agonist ivuxolimab in advanced cancers. The assay was immunoSEQ multiplex PCR, and TCRdb's table has in-frame clones only and misses some. The sample lists approximately 89,000 clones, roughly 90% seen once, with about 2% in the top ten. Specimen: CD4+ or CD8+ T cells sorted from blood, collected in a trial of the OX40 agonist ivuxolimab. The source of these receptors is an adult with an advanced solid tumor such as melanoma, head and neck, liver or kidney cancer.

The CDR3 loop is CASSDGGRKYNEQFF. In nucleotides, the CDR3 is TGTGCCAGCAGTGACGGCGGGAGAAAGTACAATGAGCAGTTCTTC. The rearrangement links TRBV2 to TRBJ2-1; 7 nucleotides align to TRBD2. The CDR3 covers 15 residues. The V segment lost 3 bases and the J segment 4 bases; nucleotides outside the gene matches: 6. Germline V gene data show CDR1 as SNHLY and CDR2 as FYNNEI. The whole variable domain, filled in from reference TRBV2 and TRBJ2-1, reads EPEVTQTPSHQVTQMGQEVILRCVPISNHLYFYWYRQILGQKVEFLVSFYNNEISEKSEIFDDQFSVERPDGSNFTLKIRSTKLEDSAMYFCASSDGGRKYNEQFFGPGTRLTVL.

The J gene is TRBJ1-1, the V gene TRBV7-8; a possible D gene is TRBD1 (5 bases). The V end lost 1 base, the J end lost 1 base, and 10 bases lay between the germline ends. The CDR3 extends over 15 amino acids. CDR1 and CDR2 (germline): SGHVS, FQNEAQ. DNA for the CDR3: TGTGCCAGCAGCTTAGAAAGCAGGGCGAACACTGAAGCTTTCTTT. Translated, it gives CASSLESRANTEAFF.

This chain links TRBV2 with TRBJ1-2; 10 bases agree with TRBD1. CDR1 SNHLY and CDR2 FYNNEI come from the germline V gene. With 8 bases clipped from V and 2 bases from J, the junction kept 11 bases outside the gene matches. This CDR3 has 16 residues. CDR3 loop: CASSPDRGNSNYGYTF. CDR3 nucleotides: TGTGCCAGCTCTCCGGACAGGGGGAATTCAAACTATGGCTACACCTTC.